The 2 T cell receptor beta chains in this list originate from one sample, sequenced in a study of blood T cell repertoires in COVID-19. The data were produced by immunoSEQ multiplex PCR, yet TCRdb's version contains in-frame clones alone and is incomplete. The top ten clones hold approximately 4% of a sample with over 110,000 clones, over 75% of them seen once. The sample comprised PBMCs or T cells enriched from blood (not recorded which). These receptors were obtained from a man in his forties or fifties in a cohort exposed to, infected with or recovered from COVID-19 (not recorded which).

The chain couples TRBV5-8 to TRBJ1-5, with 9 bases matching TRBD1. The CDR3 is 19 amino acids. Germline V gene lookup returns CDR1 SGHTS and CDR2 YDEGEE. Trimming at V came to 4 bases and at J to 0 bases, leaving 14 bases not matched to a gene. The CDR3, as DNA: TGTGCCAGCAGCGCCGGCGGGGGACAGGGCCAATATAGCAATCAGCCCCAGCATTTT. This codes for CASSAGGGQGQYSNQPQHF.

DNA for the CDR3: TGTGCCAGCAGTACCATTGGGGCAGGGGAGAGGTGGGAGCAGTTCTTC. Translated, it gives CASSTIGAGERWEQFF. V gene TRBV6-2 or TRBV6-3 combines with J gene TRBJ2-1; a weak D match, TRBD1 (6 bases). The CDR3 length is 16 residues. Trimming removed 5 bases at V and 10 bases at J, with 24 bases between. In germline, CDR1 is MNHEY, CDR2 SVGEGT.